This passage covers 27 T cell receptor beta chains from one sample sequenced in a study of Ad26.COV2.S vaccination and SARS-CoV-2 variants. Noted treatment: roughly 19 received Ad26.COV2.S at low or high dose, single or two shots; 5 received placebo; per-sample allocation not given. At day 63 after the first vaccine or placebo injection, samples were drawn. TCRdb's table, derived via immunoSEQ multiplex PCR, lists solely in-frame clones and lacks some. The sample holds 500,000 or so clones; roughly 87% are singletons and the top ten take over 2.5%. This sample comprised peripheral blood, obtained in a trial of Ad26.COV2.S vaccine versus placebo. The receptors stem from a person between 18 and 59 years old who received the Ad26.COV2.S COVID-19 vaccine or a placebo.

V gene TRBV11-2 combines with J gene TRBJ2-5, with D perhaps matching TRBD2 (6 bases). Germline-derived CDR1 and CDR2 are SGHAT and FQNNGV. Trimming stripped 1 base from V and 5 bases from J, with 14 bases between. The CDR3 is 15 amino acids. The CDR3 nucleotides are TGTGCCAGCAGCTTAGTGACCGGGAGTTGGGAGACCCAGTACTTC. It encodes CASSLVTGSWETQYF.

CDR3 coding DNA: TGTGCCAGCAGCAGGGACGGTCCCAATCAGCCCCAGCATTTT. Translating it yields CASSRDGPNQPQHF. This chain joins TRBV11-1 and TRBJ1-5; D might be TRBD1 (5 bases). The CDR3 has 14 amino acids. The germline V gene has CDR1 SGHAT and CDR2 FQDESV (reference sequence). The V end was cut by 5 bases, the J end by 3 bases, with 11 bases between.

This chain links TRBV3-1 (or the pseudogene TRBV3-2) with TRBJ1-4, with D unclear. Germline CDR1 reads LGHDT; CDR2 reads YNNKEL (reference sequence). This CDR3 contains 17 residues. Trimming left V 0 bases short and J 3 bases short, with 14 bases between. The CDR3, as DNA: TGTGCCAGCAGCCAAGAAGACGGAAATAGGGCTAATGAAAAACTGTTTTTT. Its protein product is CASSQEDGNRANEKLFF.

This clone was detected once. CDR3 residues: CATSRETTSPLHF. The CDR3 DNA sequence: TGTGCCACCAGCAGAGAAACGACATCACCCCTCCACTTT. This chain joins TRBV15 and TRBJ1-6, with D unresolved. Germline V CDR1 and CDR2: LNHNV, YYDKDF (reference sequence). V lost 0 bases to trimming and J lost 10 bases, with 7 bases between them. This CDR3 comprises 13 residues.

The chain has TRBV5-6 and TRBJ1-5; TRBD1 matches 7 bases. Germline CDR1 and CDR2: SGHDT and YYEEEE. The V and J ends lost 3 bases and 0 bases, in that order; junction bases with no gene match: 12. This CDR3 is built from 18 residues. The CDR3 DNA follows: TGTGCCAGCAGCTCATTTCCCAGGGGGGAATATAGCAATCAGCCCCAGCATTTT. Translated: CASSSFPRGEYSNQPQHF.

This chain links TRBV7-9 with TRBJ1-1; perhaps TRBD1 as D (6 bases). The CDR3 loop spans 13 amino acids. Germline CDR1 and CDR2: SEHNR and FQNEAQ (reference sequence). Trimming took off 5 bases at V and 4 bases at J, with 11 bases between the two ends. DNA of the CDR3: TGTGCCAGCAGCGCAGGGGTGGGCACTGAAGCTTTCTTT. Its protein is CASSAGVGTEAFF.

The chain has TRBV9 and TRBJ2-3; D possibly uses TRBD1 or TRBD2 (6 bases each). Germline CDR1 reads SGDLS; CDR2 reads YYNGEE. With 1 base removed from V and 8 bases from J, the gap between germline ends came to 11 bases. The CDR3 extends over 13 amino acids. The CDR3 nucleotides read TGTGCCAGCAGCGTATATAAGGGGGGTACGCAGTATTTT. Translation gives CASSVYKGGTQYF.

The chain has TRBV7-9 and TRBJ1-6; 11 bases are shared with TRBD1. Germline lookup yields CDR1 SEHNR and CDR2 FQNEAQ (reference sequence). The CDR3 is 17 amino acids. Trimming removed 5 bases from V and 8 bases from J; junction bases left unmatched: 11. CDR3 bases: TGTGCCAGCAGCCGAGAACGGACAGGGGGCTGGGATTCACCCCTCCACTTT. Translation: CASSRERTGGWDSPLHF. The complete variable domain, with remaining parts taken from reference TRBV7-9 and TRBJ1-6, reads DTGVSQNPRHKITKRGQNVTFRCDPISEHNRLYWYRQTLGQGPEFLTYFQNEAQLEKSRLLSDRFSAERPKGSFSTLEIQRTEQGDSAMYLCASSRERTGGWDSPLHFGNGTRLTVT.

This clone was seen once. This rearrangement joins TRBV19 to TRBJ1-5, with 9 positions matching TRBD1. V lost 7 bases, J lost 1 base, and 5 bases stayed unmatched. The germline gives CDR1 LNHDA, CDR2 SQIVND (reference sequence). The length of the CDR3 is 15 residues. This CDR3 reads CASKTGTGSNQPQHF. DNA for the CDR3: TGTGCCAGTAAAACCGGGACAGGGAGCAATCAGCCCCAGCATTTT.

The CDR3 DNA follows: TGTGCCAGCAGCCCAAACGGAGCCCAGCCCCAGCATTTT. This translates into CASSPNGAQPQHF. The genes are TRBV7-9 and TRBJ1-5; the D is unclear. The CDR3 runs to 13 residues. V lost 5 bases and J lost 7, with 12 bases in between. Germline CDR1 is SEHNR and CDR2 is FQNEAQ (reference sequence).

V usage is TRBV6-2 or TRBV6-3 and J usage is TRBJ2-1; 9 bases agree with TRBD2. CDR3 length: 15 residues. In germline, CDR1 is MNHEY, CDR2 SVGEGT. Losses at the gene ends were 2 bases for V and 3 bases for J; bases not matched to a gene: 2. The CDR3 nucleotides read TGTGCCAGCAGTTACGGACTAGCGCACTACAATGAGCAGTTCTTC. Its translation: CASSYGLAHYNEQFF.

The chain joins TRBV6-6 to TRBJ2-1; D is ambiguous. Trimming pared 6 bases from V and 0 bases from J, leaving 12 bases between. The CDR3 sequence is 15 residues long. CDR1 is MNHNY, CDR2 SVGAGI, per germline (reference sequence). The CDR3 DNA follows: TGTGCCAGCAGCTCCCGGGCCCCCTCCTACAATGAGCAGTTCTTC. Translated, it gives CASSSRAPSYNEQFF.

The chain uses TRBV18 and TRBJ2-7; 11 bases map to TRBD1. The CDR3 is 19 amino acids. Germline CDR1 KGHSH, CDR2 LQKENI. V shed 6 bases and J 0 bases; nucleotides not matched to a gene: 16. Written as DNA, the CDR3 is TGTGCCAGCTCCCCCAGGACAGGGGGCGCTTCCGGGAGCTCCTACGAGCAGTACTTC. Translation: CASSPRTGGASGSSYEQYF.

J is TRBJ1-4 and V is TRBV5-6; D is perhaps TRBD1 (5 bases). The CDR3 has 16 amino acids. The V and J ends lost 4 bases and 5 bases respectively, with 18 bases between them. Germline V lookup: CDR1 SGHDT, CDR2 YYEEEE. CDR3 sequence (DNA): TGTGCCAGCAGCGCGGGGGGGAACAGTTGGAATGAAAAACTGTTTTTT. Encoded protein: CASSAGGNSWNEKLFF.

The rearrangement uses TRBV19 and TRBJ2-1; D uncertain. CDR3 length equals 15 residues. V was pared by 5 bases and J by 4 bases, with 15 bases between. Germline V gene data show CDR1 as LNHDA and CDR2 as SQIVND (reference sequence). The CDR3 loop reads CASSSQVGIYNEQFF. The CDR3 DNA follows: TGTGCCAGTAGTTCTCAGGTGGGGATTTACAATGAGCAGTTCTTC. Using reference TRBV19 and TRBJ2-1 for the parts outside the CDR3, the full variable domain is DGGITQSPKYLFRKEGQNVTLSCEQNLNHDAMYWYRQDPGQGLRLIYYSQIVNDFQKGDIAEGYSVSREKKESFPLTVTSAQKNPTAFYLCASSSQVGIYNEQFFGPGTRLTVL.

The chain employs TRBV5-1 and TRBJ2-3; D not certain. The CDR3 has 13 amino acids. Deletions cut 6 bases from V and 0 bases from J, with 8 bases between. Germline-derived CDR1 and CDR2 are SGHRS and YFSETQ. The CDR3 reads CASTQPSTDTQYF. CDR3 nucleotides: TGCGCCAGCACACAGCCGAGCACAGATACGCAGTATTTT.

J is TRBJ2-1 and V is TRBV7-3; D not resolved. CDR3 length equals 12 residues. Germline CDR1 reads SGHTA; CDR2 reads FQGTGA. V lost 4 bases and J lost 10, with 11 bases in between. CDR3 sequence (DNA): TGTGCCAGCAGCTATGGTTTAGGCGAGCAGTTCTTC. Its protein is CASSYGLGEQFF.

The genes are TRBV28 and TRBJ1-2; D is undetermined. The CDR3 covers 14 residues. Germline V gene lookup returns CDR1 MDHEN and CDR2 SYDVKM. Trimming left V 3 bases short and J 2 bases short, with 10 bases between. The CDR3 bases are TGTGCCAGCAGTTTCTCGACGGGGAACTATGGCTACACCTTC. This translates into CASSFSTGNYGYTF.

This clone has a handful of counts. The V gene is TRBV4-3, the J gene TRBJ1-2; 8 bases agree with TRBD1. Germline lookup yields CDR1 LGHNA and CDR2 YSLEER. The CDR3 covers 14 residues. The junction had 4 bases not matched to a gene; V was cut back by 0 bases and J by 7 bases. This CDR3 is CASSQDTQGAGYTF. The CDR3, as DNA: TGCGCCAGCAGCCAAGATACCCAGGGGGCTGGCTACACCTTC.

This clone showed up just once. The rearrangement joins TRBV5-1 to TRBJ2-3, with 7 bases identical to TRBD2. The CDR3 has 14 residues. Trimming cost V 1 base and J 3 bases; bases outside gene matches: 2. Germline V gene data show CDR1 as SGHRS and CDR2 as YFSETQ. The CDR3 DNA is TGCGCCAGCAGCTTGCGGACTAGAACAGATACGCAGTATTTT. This encodes CASSLRTRTDTQYF.

This rearrangement joins TRBV11-1 to TRBJ2-2; TRBD2 might be the D (6 bases). V lost 4 bases to trimming and J lost 1 base, with 13 bases between them. The CDR3 consists of 16 residues. The germline V gene encodes CDR1 SGHAT and CDR2 FQDESV (reference sequence). The chain's CDR3 is CASSSGVAENTGELFF. DNA for the CDR3: TGTGCCAGCAGCTCTGGAGTAGCGGAGAACACCGGGGAGCTGTTTTTT.

As to this clone: Other DNA variants within this sample encode the same CDR3. The CDR3, as DNA: TGCGCCAGCAGCTCAGACGGCTCTGGAAACACCATATATTTT. Protein: CASSSDGSGNTIYF. The gene calls are TRBV5-1 and TRBJ1-3; D unresolved. V was cut by 3 bases and J by 0 bases, with 7 bases left in between. This CDR3 has 14 amino acids. The germline V gene encodes CDR1 SGHRS and CDR2 YFSETQ.

The CDR3 DNA reads TGTGCCAGCAGTCTCCCCCGCCCCAGGGTCCTTAGCAATCAGCCCCAGCATTTT. It translates to CASSLPRPRVLSNQPQHF. The chain carries TRBV28 and TRBJ1-5; TRBD1 might be the D (5 bases). V lost 5 bases and J lost 0, with 20 bases in between. Per the germline V gene, CDR1 is MDHEN and CDR2 is SYDVKM. The CDR3 sequence is 18 residues long.

This clone was seen once. V and J are TRBV7-2 and TRBJ2-7; no clear D. This CDR3 contains 13 residues. V shed 2 bases and J shed 2 bases, with 7 bases lying between them. Germline values: CDR1 SGHTA, CDR2 FQGNSA. The CDR3 spells CASSLNSPYEQYF. The CDR3 nucleotides read TGTGCCAGCAGCTTAAACAGCCCCTACGAGCAGTACTTC.

In its sample, this clone was seen once. This rearrangement joins TRBV7-8 to TRBJ2-7, with D maybe TRBD1 (6 bases). Trimming cost V 0 bases and J 0 bases, with 12 bases left between them. Germline CDR1 SGHVS, CDR2 FQNEAQ. The CDR3 runs 16 residues. The CDR3 protein is CASSLAAGADSYEQYV. The CDR3 DNA is TGTGCCAGCAGCTTAGCGGCAGGGGCAGACTCCTACGAGCAGTACGTC.

The chain has TRBV4-3 and TRBJ2-7; D not certain. Looked up from germline, CDR1 is LGHNA and CDR2 is YSLEER. The CDR3 covers 15 residues. The V end was cut by 2 bases, the J end by 0 bases, with 11 bases between. CDR3 protein: CASSQRYKGSYEQYF. In DNA, the CDR3 is TGCGCCAGCAGCCAACGGTATAAGGGCTCCTACGAGCAGTACTTC.

This chain uses TRBV11-2 with TRBJ1-3; D gene ambiguous. Trimming cost V 1 base and J 0 bases, with 10 bases left between them. CDR1 and CDR2 (germline): SGHAT, FQNNGV. The CDR3 contains 16 residues. CDR3 coding DNA: TGTGCCAGCAGCTTAGGAGTAAGGCGCTCTGGAAACACCATATATTTT. This gives the protein CASSLGVRRSGNTIYF.